This TCR beta chain derives from a study of CD8 T cells in Susac syndrome. A single count supports this clonotype. After removal of 3 bases from V and 2 bases from J, the junction contained 3 bases not matched to a gene. CDR1 is DFQATT and CDR2 is SNEGSKA in the germline V gene (reference sequence). This CDR3 has 13 residues. TEMRA cells were FACS-enriched, and CD8+ and CD4+ T cells were isolated negatively. Reverse transcription of about 0.5 to 1 ug RNA was carried out with random hexamers. TCR beta CDR3 was amplified by immunoSEQ multiplex PCR. This amplification extended across 54 Vbeta and 13 Jbeta segments. TCRdb used MiXCR to reprocess the immunoSEQ multiplex PCR reads, holding one entry per CDR3 protein. The sample holds some 400,000 distinct CDR3 sequences, approximately 85% seen once.

Input material: CD8+ T cells from PBMCs. The chain employs TRBV20-1 and TRBJ2-7, with 8 bases matching TRBD2. The sequence was obtained from a human donor with multiple sclerosis. CDR3: CSASPLAAYEQYF. CDR3 nucleotides: TGCAGTGCTAGTCCACTAGCGGCCTACGAGCAGTACTTC.